Given below is one TCR beta chain in context. No antigen is known for it. Libraries of TRB cDNA were made by 5' RACE and carried UMIs. TCRdb reprocessed the 5' RACE reads and keeps a single row for each CDR3 protein, giving no DNA. The sample totals over 100,000 distinct CDR3 sequences. This specimen belongs to a study of CXCR3-negative and CXCR3-positive naive CD8 T cells. As for the study in general: A total of around 140 million TRB reads was generated, with about 1.5 +/- 0.3 million per library.

General study points: Comparably high diversity marked both naive subsets, whereas memory CD8+ cells had much lower diversity. Comparison of naive subsets found surface CD5 to be comparable, and TCR strength was inferred on the basis of TRB CDR3 properties. Naive CXCR3-positive cells had TRB CDR3s more hydrophobic than those of CXCR3-negative naive cells.

The TCR originated in a human donor in good health. Some clones in this sample may be carry-over from other donors' samples. The specimen sequenced was naive CXCR3- CD8+ T cells from blood. Subset denoted: CD45RO-CCR7+CD27+CD95- naive CD8+ T cells lacking CXCR3 (TNR3-).

CDR3 in amino acids: CASNLRGHGTEAFF. The rearrangement joins TRBV5-1 to TRBJ1-1; checking the TCRdb D call of TRBD1 is not possible without DNA. The CDR3 runs to 14 residues. Per germline, CDR1 SGHRS and CDR2 YFSETQ.